This T cell receptor (beta chain) was sequenced during a study of blood T cell repertoires in COVID-19. V lost 6 bases, J lost 4 bases, and 12 bases lay in between. This CDR3 is 13 amino acids long. CDR1 is MNHEY and CDR2 is SVGAGI in the germline V gene. Sequencing was performed with immunoSEQ multiplex PCR; in TCRdb, only in-frame clones are kept and a portion is missing. The sample holds fewer than 300,000 clones, 80% to 95% seen once. The sequence derives from a woman in her 30s with COVID-19, enrolled during active disease. The chain links TRBV6-5 to TRBJ2-5, with D hard to call. The source material was peripheral blood. CDR3: CASSSGLGETQYF. In nucleotides, the CDR3 is TGTGCCAGCAGCTCCGGGTTGGGAGAGACCCAGTACTTC.